Here is one T cell receptor beta chain with its context. This clone's antigen is unknown. Per-nucleotide qualities are absent, and no much larger clonotype sits a single base away. CDR1 and CDR2 (SGHAT, FQNNGV) derive from the germline V gene. V is cut back by 0 bases and J by 6 bases, with 3 bases in the junction unmatched. From its cysteine to its phenylalanine, the CDR3 spans 16 amino acids. Solely the CDR3 DNA is kept, with 48 bases framed from the first base. Libraries were made using the immunoSEQ multiplex PCR assay. A mixture of 60 forward primers for TCR Vbeta segments and 13 reverse primers for TCR Jbeta segments was used in the multiplex PCR. Amplification of the CDR3 region of rearranged TCR beta genes was performed with a multiplex PCR assay on genomic DNA. The amplified TCR beta libraries were sequenced on the Illumina HiSeq System as 87-base-pair reads. The authors' pipeline ran thus. In a later analysis, 70 million to 95 million unique TCR beta chains were counted across the 500 to 850 repertoires, and around 10 million of these chains were shared by at least two donors. To remove PCR and sequencing errors, raw reads were error-corrected and collapsed into unique sequences using a nearest-neighbor algorithm that merged closely related sequences. V, D and J gene segments were assigned by aligning CDR3 sequences to IMGT reference sequences. For a sequence to be retained, at least a six-nucleotide match to both a V gene segment and a J gene segment was required. A rearrangement counted as productive if the CDR3 had no stop codons and remained in frame with V and J, and every other rearrangement counted as non-productive. CDR3 was defined according to IMGT convention as the region running from the second conserved V-encoded cysteine to the conserved J-encoded phenylalanine. In an earlier analysis of roughly 580 of the donors, sequences lacking an unambiguous match to a single V gene segment were excluded. In an earlier analysis of a few hundred of the donors, V segments were called functional above 56.7% productive rearrangements and were called segregating when the between-donor standard deviation exceeded 5%. A statistical classification framework was built for diagnosing cytomegalovirus status from the catalog of TCR beta chain sequences. A later analysis assigned V and J genes by comparing TCR nucleotide sequences with IMGT/GENE-DB human TR gene sequences. A later analysis assigned CDR3 sequences and most-parsimonious VDJ recombination scenarios with the TCRdist pipeline. In a later analysis, each TCR beta chain was defined by its CDR3 amino acid sequence together with its V-gene family, and reads lacking a unique V-gene family were excluded. A later analysis removed 600 or so highly shared, low-generation-probability nucleotide sequences to deal with suspected cross-contamination and a sequencing artifact. For each public chain, a later analysis derived a clonal expansion index from normalized ranks of inferred template counts within each repertoire. Generation probabilities in a later analysis came from a VDJ recombination model fitted to out-of-frame rearrangements, and those results were checked against IGoR. In a later analysis, hypergeometric tests were used to score TCR-TCR, TCR-HLA and TCR-CMV co-occurrence, with a repertoire-size bias correction applied to TCR pairs. A later analysis estimated false discovery rates by permuting HLA or CMV assignments 20 times. In a later analysis, co-occurring TCRs were grouped with DBSCAN, and TCRdist sequence similarity was added when clustering was performed within HLA-allele-positive subsets. Repertoires with fewer than 30,000 or more than 120,000 public chains, plus five repertoires with anomalous nucleotide sharing, were excluded from co-occurrence clustering. TCRdb limited this immuneACCESS table to in-frame rearrangements with V and J called. A share of clones is missing; checked studies link under half to unresolved V genes, and the rest is unexplained. V, J and clone size were drawn from that table, and D and trimming were deduced from the DNA. The sample table holds 150,000 or so clones, of which about 75% were seen once. Of the sample, 10% to 12% falls within the top ten clones.

In total, approximately 700 healthy bone marrow donors made up the cohort. All cohort members were sampled while nominally healthy, although unrecorded immune exposures were likely present. The donor was CMV seropositive and belonged to the group of 250 to 350 seropositive cohort members. Each donor provided a peripheral blood sample, and peripheral blood mononuclear cells were used for TCR beta sequencing. The Qiagen DNeasy Blood Extraction Kit was used to extract genomic DNA from the blood cell samples. This entry comes from a study of cytomegalovirus exposure and HLA in healthy donors (dated by TCRdb to 2016 to 2017). A note on the overall study: An earlier analysis of 587 of the donors reported approximately 300 Gb of sequence data and 117 million unique TCR beta sequences obtained from 180 million or so T cells. HLA typing included class I and class II loci at four-digit resolution. The study profiled the T cell repertoires of under 850 subjects by immunosequencing and related them to cytomegalovirus serostatus. Every discovery cohort repertoire had been produced on one sequencing platform. In a later genetic analysis, genome-wide SNP genotypes for about 60% of the 666 donors were used, and that subset was treated as a discovery cohort. The aim of the study was to test whether cataloging public T cell receptors could identify signatures of past pathogen exposure. An earlier analysis of fewer than 750 of the donors used high-throughput TCR beta sequencing to judge whether each TCR beta V gene segment behaved as functional or pseudogenic. Donor age, sex, ethnicity and CMV serostatus were compiled together with the repertoire data. An early release that covered some 640 HLA-typed donors contained around 330 gigabases of sequencing data and 75 million to 100 million unique TCR sequences. High-throughput TCR immunosequencing, statistical association of individual TCRs with disease status, and machine learning were combined to predict cytomegalovirus infection status. Of the 300 to 450 genotyped donors, approximately 81% were placed in the genetic ancestry cluster associated with self-reported Caucasian donors. Along with the approximately 670-subject first cohort, a separate validation cohort of over a hundred different subjects was used. Four to six DR-DQ haplotypes were handled as single units for association and clustering because linkage in the cohort was strong. On average, around 240,000 unique TCR beta nucleotide sequences were sequenced per donor among 398 genotyped donors of the cohort, with roughly 18% of those sequences being non-productive. Typing coverage differed by locus: A, B, C, DRB1 and DQB1 were typed in about 620-640 donors, DQA1 in 522, DPA1 in around 610, and DPB1 in approximately 450. A later analysis re-examined previously published TCR beta repertoires from several hundred donors and added high-resolution HLA genotyping to investigate patterns of TCR occurrence. In the later analysis, no new phenotypic data were used to find candidate immune exposures; instead, reliance was placed on TCR beta sequences and their occurrence across donors.

Beyond this particular receptor, the publication reports: The study listed 164 TCR beta chains as associated with cytomegalovirus. A few of the identified cytomegalovirus-associated TCR beta chains were confirmed in vitro to be specific for cytomegalovirus antigens. According to a later analysis, most CMV-associated TCR beta chains appeared to be HLA-restricted, and the HLA associations seemed to be driven largely by CMV exposure. A further reported finding was that TCR beta sequences accurately predicted the HLA-A and HLA-B alleles for most subjects in the first cohort. CMV serostatus was the only immune exposure information available for the cohort. According to a later genetic analysis, donors in an Asian-associated ancestry cluster had fewer N-insertions in productive TCRs than the approximately 700-donor mean. Some IMGT-functional V segments, including TRBV6-2 and TRBV6-3, could not be distinguished by the 87-base-pair reads and were therefore excluded. In a later analysis, HLA-associated TCR beta chains showed more clonal expansion and lower generation probabilities than non-associated chains that were equally common. In both the original and validation cohorts, the classifier was reported to diagnose cytomegalovirus status with high specificity and sensitivity. A group of highly shared sequence variants was considered likely to be a technical artifact of the sequencing pipeline. When HLA alleles, especially DR and DQ, strongly co-occurred, TCR associations were difficult to assign to individual alleles. Because counts were too low, 15 to 20 rarely observed V segments, including chromosome 9 orphons, were left out of the earlier analysis of 587 of the donors. In a later analysis, about 16,000 TCR beta sequences were associated with specific HLA alleles at a false discovery rate of 0.05. Broadly in line with IMGT annotations, most TCR beta V segments showed up in productive rearrangements about 87% or about 30% of the time in an earlier analysis of 587 of the donors. A later genetic analysis associated a missense DCLRE1C variant with V-gene and J-gene trimming of TCR beta chains, and an independent cohort replicated the association. It was suggested by the authors that the approach could potentially be generalized to other disease states and immunological phenotypes. Because some donors lacked HLA typing at each locus, the association tests relied only on the typed subset. The cohort was sequenced for TCR beta chains only, and without alpha or paired-chain data the features that could be detected were limited. Correlated functional status among segregating V segments might reflect linkage disequilibrium, but an unknown experimental factor could not be ruled out. In a later analysis, the rate of TCR association differed among HLA loci, with DRB1 alleles having the most associated TCRs and HLA-C alleles having the fewest. Most TCR sequences were observed very rarely across donors, whereas some public TCRs were present in many individuals. In a later analysis, several top co-occurrence clusters were reported to appear linked to parvovirus B19, influenza, CMV and Epstein-Barr virus. The presence/absence analyses assumed that sequencing depth was roughly uniform across donors, and that assumption may not be true.

Sequenced sample: PBMCs. The receptor comes from a man between 18 and 35 years old in good health and CMV-seropositive. Here the chain combines TRBV11-2 and TRBJ2-3; 13 central nucleotides agree with TRBD2. CDR3 sequence: CASSLELAGGVDTQYF. The base sequence is TGTGCCAGCAGCTTAGAACTAGCGGGAGGGGTGGATACGCAGTATTTT.